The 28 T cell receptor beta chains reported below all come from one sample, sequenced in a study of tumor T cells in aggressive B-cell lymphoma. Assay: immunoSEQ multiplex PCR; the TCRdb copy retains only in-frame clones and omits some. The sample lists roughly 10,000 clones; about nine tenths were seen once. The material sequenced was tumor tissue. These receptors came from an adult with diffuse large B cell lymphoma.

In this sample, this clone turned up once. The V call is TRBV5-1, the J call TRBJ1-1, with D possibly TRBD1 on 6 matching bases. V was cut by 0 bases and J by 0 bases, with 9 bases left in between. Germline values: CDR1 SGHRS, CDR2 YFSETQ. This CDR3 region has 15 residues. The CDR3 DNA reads TGCGCCAGCAGCTTGGATCAGGGGATGAACACTGAAGCTTTCTTT. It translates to CASSLDQGMNTEAFF.

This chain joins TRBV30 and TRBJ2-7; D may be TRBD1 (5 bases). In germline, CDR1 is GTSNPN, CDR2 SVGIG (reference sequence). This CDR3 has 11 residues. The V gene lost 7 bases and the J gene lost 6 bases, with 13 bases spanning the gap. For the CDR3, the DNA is TGTGCCTACGGCAGGGTCCCCGAGCAGTACTTC. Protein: CAYGRVPEQYF. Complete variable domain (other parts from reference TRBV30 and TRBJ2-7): SQTIHQWPATLVQPVGSPLSLECTVEGTSNPNLYWYRQAAGRGLQLLFYSVGIGQISSEVPQNLSASRPQDRQFILSSKKLLLSDSGFYLCAYGRVPEQYFGPGTRLTVT.

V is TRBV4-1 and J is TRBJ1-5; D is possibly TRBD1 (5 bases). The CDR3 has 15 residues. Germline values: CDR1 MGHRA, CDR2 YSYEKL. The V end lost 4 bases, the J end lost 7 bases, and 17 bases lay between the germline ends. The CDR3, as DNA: TGCGCCAGCAGCCCCAGGGATCAAGGTTGGCAGCCCCAGCATTTT. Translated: CASSPRDQGWQPQHF.

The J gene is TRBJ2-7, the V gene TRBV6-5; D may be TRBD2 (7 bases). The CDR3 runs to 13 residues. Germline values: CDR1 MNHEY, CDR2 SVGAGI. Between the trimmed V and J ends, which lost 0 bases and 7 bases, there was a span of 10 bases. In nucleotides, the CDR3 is TGTGCCAGCAGTTACTCCGGGGGGCGGGAGCAGTACTTC. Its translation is CASSYSGGREQYF.

CDR3 sequence: CASSASGYGYTF. CDR3 DNA sequence: TGTGCCAGCAGTGCCTCGGGCTATGGCTACACCTTC. The chain carries TRBV2 and TRBJ1-2; D is undetermined. The length of the CDR3 is 12 residues. V lost 4 bases to trimming and J lost 4 bases, with 7 bases between them. Germline V lookup: CDR1 SNHLY, CDR2 FYNNEI.

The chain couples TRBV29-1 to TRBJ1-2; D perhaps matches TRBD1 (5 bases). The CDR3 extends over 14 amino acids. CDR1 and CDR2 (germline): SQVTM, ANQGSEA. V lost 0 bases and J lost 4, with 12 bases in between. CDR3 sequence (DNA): TGCAGCGTTGAAGAACAGGACGTGACCTATGGCTACACCTTC. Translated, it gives CSVEEQDVTYGYTF.

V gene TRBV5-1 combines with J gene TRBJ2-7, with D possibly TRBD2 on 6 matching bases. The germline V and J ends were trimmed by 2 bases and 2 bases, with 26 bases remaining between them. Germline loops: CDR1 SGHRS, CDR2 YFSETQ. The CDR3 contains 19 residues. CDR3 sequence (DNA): TGCGCCAGCAGCTTCACCCCGGGAGAAAAAGAACCGAAACCCTACGAGCAGTACTTC. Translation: CASSFTPGEKEPKPYEQYF.

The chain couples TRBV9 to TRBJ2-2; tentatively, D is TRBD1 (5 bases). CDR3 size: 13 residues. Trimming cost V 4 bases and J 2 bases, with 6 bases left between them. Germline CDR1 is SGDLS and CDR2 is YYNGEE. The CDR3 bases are TGTGCCAGCAGCAGGGGTAACACCGGGGAGCTGTTTTTT. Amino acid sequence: CASSRGNTGELFF.

The CDR3 DNA is TGTGCCAGCAGGGGACAGGGAGAAAACACCATATATTTT. It codes for CASRGQGENTIYF. This chain links TRBV6-1 with TRBJ1-3, with 9 bases lining up with TRBD1. Trimming removed 6 bases from V and 6 bases from J; junction bases left unmatched: 3. The CDR3 is made up of 13 amino acids. Per the germline V gene, CDR1 is MNHNS and CDR2 is SASEGT.

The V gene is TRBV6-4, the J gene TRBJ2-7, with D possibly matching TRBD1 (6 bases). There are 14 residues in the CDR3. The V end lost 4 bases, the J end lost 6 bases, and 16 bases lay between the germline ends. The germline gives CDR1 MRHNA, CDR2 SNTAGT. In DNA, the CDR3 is TGTGCCAGCAGTGCCCGCGGACAGTCTGCCGAGCAGTACTTC. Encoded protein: CASSARGQSAEQYF.

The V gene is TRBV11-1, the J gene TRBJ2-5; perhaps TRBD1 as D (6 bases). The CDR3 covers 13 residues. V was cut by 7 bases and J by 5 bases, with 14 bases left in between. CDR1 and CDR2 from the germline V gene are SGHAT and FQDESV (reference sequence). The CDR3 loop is CASTKQGSETQYF. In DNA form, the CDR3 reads TGTGCCAGCACCAAACAGGGTTCGGAGACCCAGTACTTC.

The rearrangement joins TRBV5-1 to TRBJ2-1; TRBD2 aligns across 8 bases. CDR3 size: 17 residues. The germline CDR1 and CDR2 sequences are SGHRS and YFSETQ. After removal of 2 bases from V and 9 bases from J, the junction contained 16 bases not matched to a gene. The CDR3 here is CASSFSLSAGGSGEQFF. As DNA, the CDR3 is TGCGCCAGCAGCTTCTCCCTCTCGGCGGGGGGTTCGGGTGAGCAGTTCTTC.

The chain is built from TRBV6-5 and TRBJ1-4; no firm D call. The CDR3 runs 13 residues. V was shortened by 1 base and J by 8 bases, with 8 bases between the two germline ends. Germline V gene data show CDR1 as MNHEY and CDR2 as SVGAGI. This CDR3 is CASSYWAGEKLFF. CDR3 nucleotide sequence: TGTGCCAGCAGTTACTGGGCGGGAGAAAAACTGTTTTTT.

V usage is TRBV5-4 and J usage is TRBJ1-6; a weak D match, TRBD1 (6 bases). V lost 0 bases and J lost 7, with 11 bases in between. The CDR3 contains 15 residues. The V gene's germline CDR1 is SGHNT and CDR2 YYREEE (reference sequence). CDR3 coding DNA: TGTGCCAGCAGCTTGGACACAGGGCCGAATTCACCCCTCCACTTT. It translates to CASSLDTGPNSPLHF.

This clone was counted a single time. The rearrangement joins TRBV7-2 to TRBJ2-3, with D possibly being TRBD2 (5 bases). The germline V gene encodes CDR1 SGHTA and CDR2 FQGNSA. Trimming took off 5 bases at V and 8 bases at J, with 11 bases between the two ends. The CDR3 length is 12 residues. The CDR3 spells CASSPDGGTQYF. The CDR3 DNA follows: TGTGCCAGCAGCCCCGACGGAGGTACGCAGTATTTT.

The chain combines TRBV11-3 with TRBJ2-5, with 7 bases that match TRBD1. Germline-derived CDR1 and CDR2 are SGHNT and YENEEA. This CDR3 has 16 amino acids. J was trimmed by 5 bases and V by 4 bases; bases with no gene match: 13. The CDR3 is CASSSFDETGDETQYF. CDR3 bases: TGTGCCAGCAGCTCTTTTGATGAAACAGGGGATGAGACCCAGTACTTC.

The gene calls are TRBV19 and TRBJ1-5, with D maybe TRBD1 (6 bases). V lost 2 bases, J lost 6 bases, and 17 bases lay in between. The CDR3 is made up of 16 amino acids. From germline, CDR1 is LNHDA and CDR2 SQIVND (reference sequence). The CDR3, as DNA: TGTGCCAGTAGTATATTTCGAGGGGGTGAGGCTCAGCCCCAGCATTTT. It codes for CASSIFRGGEAQPQHF.

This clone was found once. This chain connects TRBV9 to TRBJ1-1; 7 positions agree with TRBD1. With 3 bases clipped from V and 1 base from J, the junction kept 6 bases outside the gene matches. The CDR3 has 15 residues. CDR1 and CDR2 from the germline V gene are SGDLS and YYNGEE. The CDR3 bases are TGTGCCAGCAGCGCAACAGGGGCACCGAACACTGAAGCTTTCTTT. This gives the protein CASSATGAPNTEAFF.

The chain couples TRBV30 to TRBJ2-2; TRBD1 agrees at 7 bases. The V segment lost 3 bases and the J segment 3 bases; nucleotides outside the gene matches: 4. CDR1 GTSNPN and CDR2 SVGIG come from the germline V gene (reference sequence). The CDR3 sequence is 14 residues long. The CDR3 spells CAWRGTAYTGELFF. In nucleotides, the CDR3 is TGTGCCTGGAGAGGGACAGCTTACACCGGGGAGCTGTTTTTT.

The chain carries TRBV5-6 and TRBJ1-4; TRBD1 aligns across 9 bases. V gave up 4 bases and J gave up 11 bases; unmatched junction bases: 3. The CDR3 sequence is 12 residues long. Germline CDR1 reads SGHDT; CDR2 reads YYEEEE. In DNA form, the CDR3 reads TGTGCCAGCAGCCCGGGGACAGGGAAACTGTTTTTT. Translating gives CASSPGTGKLFF.

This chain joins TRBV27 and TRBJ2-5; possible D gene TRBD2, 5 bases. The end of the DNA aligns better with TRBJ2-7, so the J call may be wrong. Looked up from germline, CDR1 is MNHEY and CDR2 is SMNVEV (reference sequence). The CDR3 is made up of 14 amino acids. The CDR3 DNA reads TGTGCCAGCAGTTCATTCGGGGTGGGGTACGAGCAGTACTTC. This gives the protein CASSSFGVGYEQYF.

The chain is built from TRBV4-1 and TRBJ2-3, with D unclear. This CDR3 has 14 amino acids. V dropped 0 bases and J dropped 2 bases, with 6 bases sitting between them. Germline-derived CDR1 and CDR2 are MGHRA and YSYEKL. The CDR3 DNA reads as TGCGCCAGCAGCCAAGAGCGGATCACAGATACGCAGTATTTT. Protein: CASSQERITDTQYF.

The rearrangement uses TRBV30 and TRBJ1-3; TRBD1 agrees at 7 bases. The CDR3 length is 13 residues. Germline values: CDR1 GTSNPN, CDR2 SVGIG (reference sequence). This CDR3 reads CAMDRLSGNTIYF. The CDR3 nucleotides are TGTGCTATGGACAGGCTCTCTGGAAACACCATATATTTT.

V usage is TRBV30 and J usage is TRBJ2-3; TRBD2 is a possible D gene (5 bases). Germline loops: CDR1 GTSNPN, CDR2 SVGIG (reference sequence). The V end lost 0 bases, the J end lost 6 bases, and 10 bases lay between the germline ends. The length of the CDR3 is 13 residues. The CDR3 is CAWSVSGGDTQYF. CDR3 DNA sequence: TGTGCCTGGAGTGTATCGGGCGGGGATACGCAGTATTTT.

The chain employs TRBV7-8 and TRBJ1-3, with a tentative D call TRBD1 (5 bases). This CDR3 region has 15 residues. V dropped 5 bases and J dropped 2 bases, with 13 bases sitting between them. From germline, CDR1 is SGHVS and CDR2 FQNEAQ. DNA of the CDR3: TGTGCCAGCAGCCTAGGGGCAGGTGCTGGAAACACCATATATTTT. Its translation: CASSLGAGAGNTIYF.

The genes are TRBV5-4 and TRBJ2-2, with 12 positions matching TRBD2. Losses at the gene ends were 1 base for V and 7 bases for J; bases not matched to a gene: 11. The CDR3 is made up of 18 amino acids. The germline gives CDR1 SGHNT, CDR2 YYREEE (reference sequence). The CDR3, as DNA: TGTGCCAGCAGCTTGCTTTCACTAGCGGGAGGAATTGGCGGGGAGCTGTTTTTT. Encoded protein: CASSLLSLAGGIGGELFF.

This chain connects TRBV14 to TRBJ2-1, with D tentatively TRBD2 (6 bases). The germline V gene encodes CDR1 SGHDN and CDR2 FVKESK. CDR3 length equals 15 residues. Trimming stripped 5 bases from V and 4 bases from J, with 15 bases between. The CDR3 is CASSSRDGLYNEQFF. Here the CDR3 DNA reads TGTGCCAGCAGCTCCCGGGACGGACTATACAATGAGCAGTTCTTC.

The CDR3 sequence is CASSDWTGRANNEQFF. CDR3 DNA sequence: TGTGCCAGCAGTGACTGGACCGGGAGGGCAAACAATGAGCAGTTCTTC. The chain recombines TRBV2 with TRBJ2-1; 8 bases line up with TRBD2. Germline V gene sequence: CDR1 SNHLY, CDR2 FYNNEI. CDR3 size: 16 residues. V dropped 3 bases and J dropped 5; count of bases not matched to a gene: 9.